The T cell receptor (beta chain) described here comes from a study of Ad26.COV2.S vaccination and SARS-CoV-2 variants. About the research overall: Recipients of Ad26.COV2.S got it intramuscularly, once or twice 56 days apart. The study, taken as a whole, reports: Recipients given vaccine exceeded placebo recipients in spike-specific TCR breadth.

This clone was observed once. Its specificity is unknown. The assay was immunoSEQ multiplex PCR, and TCRdb's table has in-frame clones only and misses some. The data contain fewer than 400,000 clones, 85% to 90% of them singletons. Indicated treatment: over 15 received Ad26.COV2.S at low or high dose, single or two shots; roughly five received placebo; per-sample allocation not given. Sampling was done on day 63 after the first vaccine or placebo injection. Boston provided a donor who was an adult aged 18-55 years. Ad26 vector vaccine expressed Wuhan-strain SARS-CoV-2 spike. Germline V gene lookup returns CDR1 MNHEY and CDR2 SVGAGI. The ends were cut back, 2 bases at V and 5 bases at J, with 12 bases in the middle. The CDR3 covers 14 residues.

The TCR comes from a person aged 18-60 years who received the Ad26.COV2.S COVID-19 vaccine or a placebo. This specimen consisted of peripheral blood, obtained in a trial of Ad26.COV2.S vaccine versus placebo. The chain recombines TRBV6-5 with TRBJ1-1; D unclear. The CDR3 sequence is CASSYDGSPTEAFF. DNA of the CDR3: TGTGCCAGCAGTTACGATGGCAGCCCGACTGAAGCTTTCTTT.